This T cell receptor beta chain was found in a study of shared clonotypes between healthy human individuals. This table comes from immunoSEQ multiplex PCR, and its TCRdb copy is limited to in-frame clones, with some not included. The table lists about 1 million clones, about 75% of them singletons. Material for sequencing was memory CD4+ T cells sorted from blood. Documented subset: CD45RA-negative fraction. The clonotype comes from a young man in good health.

CDR3 nucleotides: TGTGCCACAATCAGGGGCGGGGGGGCTTTAGGTGAGCAGTTCTTC. This sequence encodes CATIRGGGALGEQFF. V and J are TRBV5-4 and TRBJ2-1, with 9 bases matching TRBD2. This CDR3 contains 15 residues. The germline gives CDR1 SGHNT, CDR2 YYREEE (reference sequence). The V gene end was trimmed by 9 bases and the J gene end by 9 bases; junction bases not matched to a gene: 16. Filled out from reference TRBV5-4 and TRBJ2-1, the complete variable domain reads ETGVTQSPTHLIKTRGQQVTLRCSSQSGHNTVSWYQQALGQGPQFIFQYYREEENGRGNFPPRFSGLQFPNYSSELNVNALELDDSALYLCATIRGGGALGEQFFGPGTRLTVL.